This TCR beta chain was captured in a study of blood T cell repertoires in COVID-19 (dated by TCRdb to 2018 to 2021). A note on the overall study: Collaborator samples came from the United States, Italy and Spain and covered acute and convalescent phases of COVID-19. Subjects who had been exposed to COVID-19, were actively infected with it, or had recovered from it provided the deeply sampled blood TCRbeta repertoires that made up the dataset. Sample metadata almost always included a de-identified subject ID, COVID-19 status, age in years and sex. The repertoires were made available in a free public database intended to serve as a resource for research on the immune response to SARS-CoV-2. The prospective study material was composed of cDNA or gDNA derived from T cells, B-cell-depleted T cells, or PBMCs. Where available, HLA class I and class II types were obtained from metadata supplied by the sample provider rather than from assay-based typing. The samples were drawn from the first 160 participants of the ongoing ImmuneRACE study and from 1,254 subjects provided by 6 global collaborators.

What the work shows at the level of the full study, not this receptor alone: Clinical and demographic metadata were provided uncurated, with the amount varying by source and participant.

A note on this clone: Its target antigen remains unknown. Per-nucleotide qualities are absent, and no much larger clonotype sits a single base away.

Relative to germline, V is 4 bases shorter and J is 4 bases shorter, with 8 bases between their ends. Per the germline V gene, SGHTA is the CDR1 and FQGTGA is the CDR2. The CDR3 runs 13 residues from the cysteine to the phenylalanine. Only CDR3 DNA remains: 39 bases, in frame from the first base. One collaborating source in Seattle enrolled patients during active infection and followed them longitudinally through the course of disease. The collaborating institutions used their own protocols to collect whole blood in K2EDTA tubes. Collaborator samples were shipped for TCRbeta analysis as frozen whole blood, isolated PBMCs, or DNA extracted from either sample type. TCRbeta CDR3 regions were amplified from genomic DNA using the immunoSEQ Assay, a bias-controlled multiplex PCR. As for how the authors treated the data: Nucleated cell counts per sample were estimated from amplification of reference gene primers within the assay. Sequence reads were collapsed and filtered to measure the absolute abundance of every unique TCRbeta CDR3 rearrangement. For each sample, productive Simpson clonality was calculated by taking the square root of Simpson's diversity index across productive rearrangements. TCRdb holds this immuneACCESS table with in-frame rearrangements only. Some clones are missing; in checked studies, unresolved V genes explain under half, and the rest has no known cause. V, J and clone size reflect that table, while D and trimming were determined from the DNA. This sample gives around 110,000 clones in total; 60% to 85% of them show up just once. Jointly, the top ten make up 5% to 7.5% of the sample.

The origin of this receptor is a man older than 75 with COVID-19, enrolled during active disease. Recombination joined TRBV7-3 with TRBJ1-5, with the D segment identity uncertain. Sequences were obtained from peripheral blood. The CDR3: CASSYGLNQPQHF. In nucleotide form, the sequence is TGTGCCAGCAGCTATGGTCTAAATCAGCCCCAGCATTTT.